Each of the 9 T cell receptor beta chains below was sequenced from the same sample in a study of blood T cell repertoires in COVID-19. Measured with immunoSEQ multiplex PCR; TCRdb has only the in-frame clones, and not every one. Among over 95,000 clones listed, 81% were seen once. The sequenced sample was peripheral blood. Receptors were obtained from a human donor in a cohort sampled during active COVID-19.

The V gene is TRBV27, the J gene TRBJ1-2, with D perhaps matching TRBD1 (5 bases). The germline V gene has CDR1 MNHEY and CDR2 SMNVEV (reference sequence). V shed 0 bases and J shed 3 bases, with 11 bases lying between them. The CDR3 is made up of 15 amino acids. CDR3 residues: CASSLSPRGYYGYTF. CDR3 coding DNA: TGTGCCAGCAGTTTATCGCCCCGGGGGTACTATGGCTACACCTTC.

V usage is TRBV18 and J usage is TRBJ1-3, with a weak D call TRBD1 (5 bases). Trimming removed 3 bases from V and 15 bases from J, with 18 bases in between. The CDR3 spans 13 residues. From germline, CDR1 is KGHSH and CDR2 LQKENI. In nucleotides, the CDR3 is TGTGCCAGCTCACCCTCGGGGGATATGCTATCATATTTT. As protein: CASSPSGDMLSYF.

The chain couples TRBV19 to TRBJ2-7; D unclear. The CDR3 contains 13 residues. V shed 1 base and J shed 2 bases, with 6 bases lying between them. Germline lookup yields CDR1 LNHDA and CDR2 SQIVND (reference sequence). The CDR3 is CASSIGSAYEQYF. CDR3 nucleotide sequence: TGTGCCAGTAGTATAGGGTCGGCCTACGAGCAGTACTTC.

The CDR3 sequence: CASSYSEQGRNTEAFF. CDR3 DNA sequence: TGTGCCAGCAGTTACTCCGAACAGGGGAGGAACACTGAAGCTTTCTTT. The chain uses TRBV6-2 or TRBV6-3 and TRBJ1-1, with 7 bases aligning to TRBD1. This CDR3 has 16 residues. Germline loops: CDR1 MNHEY, CDR2 SVGEGT. The J segment lost 1 base and the V segment lost 0 bases, leaving 5 bases of the junction unmatched.

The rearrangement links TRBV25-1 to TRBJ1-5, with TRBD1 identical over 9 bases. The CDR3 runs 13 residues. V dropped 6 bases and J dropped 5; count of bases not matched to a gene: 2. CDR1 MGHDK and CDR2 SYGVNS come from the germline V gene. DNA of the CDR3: TGTGCCAGCAGAGACAGGGGGGATCAGCCCCAGCATTTT. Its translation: CASRDRGDQPQHF. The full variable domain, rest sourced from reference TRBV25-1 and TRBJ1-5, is EADIYQTPRYLVIGTGKKITLECSQTMGHDKMYWYQQDPGMELHLIHYSYGVNSTEKGDLSSESTVSRIRTEHFPLTLESARPSHTSQYLCASRDRGDQPQHFGDGTRLSIL.

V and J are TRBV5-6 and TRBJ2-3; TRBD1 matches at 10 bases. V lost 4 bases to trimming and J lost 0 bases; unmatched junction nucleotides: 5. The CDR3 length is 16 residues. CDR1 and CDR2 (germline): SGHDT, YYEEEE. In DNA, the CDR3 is TGTGCCAGCAGCATGACAGGGGGCACTAGCACAGATACGCAGTATTTT. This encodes CASSMTGGTSTDTQYF. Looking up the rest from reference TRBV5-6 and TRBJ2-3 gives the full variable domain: DAGVTQSPTHLIKTRGQQVTLRCSPKSGHDTVSWYQQALGQGPQFIFQYYEEEERQRGNFPDRFSGHQFPNYSSELNVNALLLGDSALYLCASSMTGGTSTDTQYFGPGTRLTVL.

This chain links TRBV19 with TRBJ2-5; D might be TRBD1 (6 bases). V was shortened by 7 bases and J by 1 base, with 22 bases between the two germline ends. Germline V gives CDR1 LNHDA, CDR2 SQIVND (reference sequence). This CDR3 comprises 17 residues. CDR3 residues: CASINIEGVLFQETQYF. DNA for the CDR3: TGTGCCAGTATTAACATAGAGGGGGTCCTCTTCCAAGAGACCCAGTACTTC.

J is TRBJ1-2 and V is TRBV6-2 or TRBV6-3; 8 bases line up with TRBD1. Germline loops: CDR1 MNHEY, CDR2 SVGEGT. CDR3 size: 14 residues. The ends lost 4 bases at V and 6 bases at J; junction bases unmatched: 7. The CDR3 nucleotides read TGTGCCAGCAGTTCCATCCAGGGGGCAGATGGCTACACCTTC. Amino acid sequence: CASSSIQGADGYTF.

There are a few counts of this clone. CDR3: CASSLAPGSQHF. The CDR3 nucleotides are TGTGCCAGCAGCTTAGCGCCGGGGTCCCAGCATTTT. This chain joins TRBV7-9 and TRBJ1-5; D unclear. The CDR3 contains 12 residues. Trimming took 0 bases from V and 11 from J, leaving 8 bases between them. Germline V gives CDR1 SEHNR, CDR2 FQNEAQ (reference sequence).